The clone carrying this T cell receptor (beta chain) has ten or more counts. iRepertoire HTBI primers and Arm-PCR of CDR3 regions built TCR beta libraries. TCRdb used MiXCR to reprocess the multiplex PCR reads, holding one entry per CDR3 protein. The table lists roughly 520,000 distinct CDR3 sequences, around 12% of them singletons. The sample originates from a study of regulatory T cells in long-lasting Graves disease. Time point here: newly diagnosed GD, antithyroid drugs for less than 3 months. The TCR library was made from RNA that had been extracted from PBMCs in TRIzol. Germline assignment: CDR1 GTSNPN and CDR2 SVGIG (reference sequence). The CDR3 runs to 13 residues. Trimming left V 5 bases short and J 9 bases short, with 17 bases between. In addition, the sample was reused for a study of T cells in Graves' hyperthyroidism and ophthalmopathy.

The chain couples TRBV30 to TRBJ1-5; D remains unclear. This clonotype was sampled from a woman aged 25 to 39 with Graves disease. The sample here was peripheral blood mononuclear cells (PBMCs), taken at new diagnosis, from a patient treated with antithyroid drugs. CDR3: CAWEDYRGAPQHF. As DNA, the CDR3 is TGTGCCTGGGAAGATTACCGTGGCGCGCCCCAGCATTTT.